One T cell receptor (beta chain) is described in this entry. Its matching antigen is unknown. The data stem from a study of T cells after yellow fever vaccination. Study background: Low-cell-number fractions underwent preparation using SMART-Seq v4 Ultra Low Input.

Study-level findings and limits: Highly abundant clonotypes carried over from the bulk population could end up in FACS-sorted repertoires as contaminants. Once the booster was given, most primary-vaccination clones reappeared, at approximately 97% for CD4 and roughly 91% for CD8.

Each CDR3 protein gets one entry after TCRdb re-called the 5' RACE reads with MiXCR. This table holds about 340,000 distinct CDR3 sequences, roughly an eighth found once. This clonotype was sampled from a man aged 18-30 years who received the YFV17D yellow fever vaccine. The sequencing used CD4+ T cells sorted from PBMCs, collected 15 days after the yellow fever booster vaccination.

The CDR3 DNA reads as TGTGCCAGCAGCCATGGGACCCGGGACAGGGACCTCTATAGCAATCAGCCCCAGCATTTT. Residues: CASSHGTRDRDLYSNQPQHF. The chain recombines TRBV4-2 with TRBJ1-5; 9 positions match TRBD1. The germline V gene encodes CDR1 LGHNA and CDR2 YNFKEQ. Unmatched junction bases numbered 15, after V lost 3 bases and J lost 0 bases. The CDR3 extends over 20 amino acids.